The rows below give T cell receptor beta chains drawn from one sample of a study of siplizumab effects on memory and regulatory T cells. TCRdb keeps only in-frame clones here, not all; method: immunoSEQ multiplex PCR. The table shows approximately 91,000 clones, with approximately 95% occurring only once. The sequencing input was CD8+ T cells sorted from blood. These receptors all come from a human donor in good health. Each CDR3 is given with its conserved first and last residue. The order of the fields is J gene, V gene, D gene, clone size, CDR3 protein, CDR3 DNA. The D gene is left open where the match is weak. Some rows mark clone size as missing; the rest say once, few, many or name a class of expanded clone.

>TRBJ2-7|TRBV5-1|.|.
CASSFDEQYF
TGCGCCAGCAGCTTCGACGAGCAGTACTTC
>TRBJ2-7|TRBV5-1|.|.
CASKSVAEAYEQYF
TGCGCCAGCAAATCCGTAGCGGAGGCCTACGAGCAGTACTTC
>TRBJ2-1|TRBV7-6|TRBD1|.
CASSPGQGPYNEQFF
TGTGCCAGCAGCCCGGGACAGGGGCCCTACAATGAGCAGTTCTTC
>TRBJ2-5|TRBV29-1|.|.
CSVRPGSMETQYF
TGCAGCGTGAGGCCAGGGAGTATGGAGACCCAGTACTTC
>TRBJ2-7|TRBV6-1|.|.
CASSEGVGFSYEQYF
TGTGCCAGCAGTGAAGGTGTAGGGTTCTCCTACGAGCAGTACTTC
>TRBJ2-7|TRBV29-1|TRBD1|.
CSATGVEQYF
TGCAGCGCCACAGGGGTCGAGCAGTACTTC
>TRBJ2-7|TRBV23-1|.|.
CASSQSWETYEQYF
TGCGCCAGCAGTCAATCGTGGGAAACCTACGAGCAGTACTTC
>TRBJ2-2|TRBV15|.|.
CATSRDSGTSNTGELFF
TGTGCCACCAGCAGAGATTCGGGGACCTCGAACACCGGGGAGCTGTTTTTT
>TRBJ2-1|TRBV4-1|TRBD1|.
CASSLGQGLGNEQFF
TGCGCCAGCAGCCTTGGACAGGGGCTGGGGAATGAGCAGTTCTTC
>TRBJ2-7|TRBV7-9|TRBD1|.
CASSLVDRGSEQYF
TGTGCCAGCAGCTTAGTTGACAGGGGGAGCGAGCAGTACTTC
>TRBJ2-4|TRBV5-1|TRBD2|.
CASSLLSGSDIQYF
TGCGCCAGCAGCTTGCTTAGCGGGAGTGACATTCAGTACTTC
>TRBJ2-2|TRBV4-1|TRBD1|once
CASSYGTEELFF
TGCGCCAGCAGCTACGGGACAGAGGAGCTGTTTTTT
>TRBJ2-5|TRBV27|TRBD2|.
CASSPGGAGVRVETQYF
TGTGCCAGCAGTCCCGGCGGGGCGGGAGTTCGGGTTGAGACCCAGTACTTC
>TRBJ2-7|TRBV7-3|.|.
CASSRTPSRERVYEQYF
TGTGCCAGCAGCCGCACCCCTAGCCGGGAGAGAGTTTACGAGCAGTACTTC
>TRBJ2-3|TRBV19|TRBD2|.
CASSVTSGSTDTQYF
TGTGCCAGTAGTGTTACTAGCGGGAGCACAGATACGCAGTATTTT
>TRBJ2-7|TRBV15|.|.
CATSTPRDGPNYEQYF
TGTGCCACCAGCACTCCCCGGGACGGCCCCAACTACGAGCAGTACTTC
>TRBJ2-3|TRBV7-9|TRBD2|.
CASSFITSGIRDTQYF
TGTGCCAGCAGCTTTATTACTAGCGGGATCAGGGATACGCAGTATTTT
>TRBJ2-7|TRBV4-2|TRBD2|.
CASSQRTSGSNEQYF
TGTGCCAGCAGCCAACGGACTAGCGGGAGCAACGAGCAGTACTTC
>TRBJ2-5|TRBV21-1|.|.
CASSILLPGAQETQYF
TGTGCCAGCAGCATATTATTACCGGGAGCTCAAGAGACCCAGTACTTC
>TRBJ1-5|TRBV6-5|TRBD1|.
CASSPRQGGNQPQHF
TGTGCCAGCAGTCCTAGACAGGGGGGCAATCAGCCCCAGCATTTT
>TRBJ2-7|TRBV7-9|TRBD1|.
CASSANSGTDHYEQYF
TGTGCCAGCAGTGCTAACTCCGGGACAGACCACTACGAGCAGTACTTC
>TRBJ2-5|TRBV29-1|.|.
CSVAPVGKETQYF
TGCAGCGTTGCTCCAGTAGGTAAAGAGACCCAGTACTTC